The 16 T cell receptor beta chains given below trace back to one sample, sequenced in a study of blood T cell repertoires in COVID-19. Repertoires were generated with immunoSEQ multiplex PCR, while TCRdb's copy carries only in-frame clones and drops some. The sample records approximately 150,000 clones, around four fifths being singletons. Sample: peripheral blood. All receptors derive from a human donor in a cohort sampled during active COVID-19.

This clone was seen just once. The V and J genes are TRBV2 and TRBJ2-1; 7 nucleotides match TRBD2. The CDR3 extends over 16 amino acids. Germline CDR1 and CDR2: SNHLY and FYNNEI. The V and J ends lost 2 bases and 8 bases, in that order; junction bases with no gene match: 12. This CDR3 is CASSEIGLGGKDEQFF. DNA for the CDR3: TGTGCCAGCAGTGAAATTGGACTAGGTGGGAAGGATGAGCAGTTCTTC.

J is TRBJ1-1 and V is TRBV6-2 or TRBV6-3, with TRBD1 matching over 7 bases. The CDR3 is 18 amino acids. The germline CDR1 and CDR2 sequences are MNHEY and SVGEGT. V trimming: 0 bases; J trimming: 3 bases; junction bases outside the gene matches: 13. The CDR3 region is CASSYSKLRDSNYTEAFF. In DNA form, the CDR3 reads TGTGCCAGCAGTTACTCGAAGCTCCGGGACAGTAATTACACTGAAGCTTTCTTT.

The V gene is TRBV5-5, the J gene TRBJ1-4, with TRBD1 matching 8 bases. This CDR3 region has 15 residues. The trim removed 7 bases at V and 3 bases at J, leaving 8 bases unmatched. Germline V gene data show CDR1 as SGHKS and CDR2 as YYEKEE (reference sequence). CDR3 residues: CASRAGGPANEKLFF. The CDR3 coding sequence is TGTGCCAGCCGGGCAGGGGGCCCGGCTAATGAAAAACTGTTTTTT.

The chain uses TRBV9 and TRBJ1-2, with D maybe TRBD1 (6 bases). The CDR3 length is 13 residues. Trimming took off 6 bases at V and 4 bases at J, with 13 bases between the two ends. Germline CDR1 SGDLS, CDR2 YYNGEE. The CDR3 spells CASTEGGGYGYTF. The CDR3 coding sequence is TGTGCCAGCACCGAAGGGGGGGGCTATGGCTACACCTTC.

This clone was observed once. The chain combines TRBV7-2 with TRBJ2-1, with TRBD2 identical over 10 bases. The CDR3 totals 15 residues. The ends lost 1 base at V and 10 bases at J; junction bases unmatched: 7. Per germline, CDR1 SGHTA and CDR2 FQGNSA. CDR3 nucleotide sequence: TGTGCCAGCAGCTTAGATCTAGCGGGGGACGAAGAGCAGTTCTTC. Translating gives CASSLDLAGDEEQFF. The variable domain in full, completed from reference TRBV7-2 and TRBJ2-1, reads GAGVSQSPSNKVTEKGKDVELRCDPISGHTALYWYRQSLGQGLEFLIYFQGNSAPDKSGLPSDRFSAERTGGSVSTLTIQRTQQEDSAVYLCASSLDLAGDEEQFFGPGTRLTVL.

J is TRBJ2-1 and V is TRBV19, with D possibly matching TRBD1 (6 bases). This CDR3 has 13 amino acids. With 7 bases removed from V and 4 bases from J, the gap between germline ends came to 11 bases. From germline, CDR1 is LNHDA and CDR2 SQIVND (reference sequence). The CDR3 is CASKGTRYNEQFF. CDR3 in DNA: TGTGCCAGTAAAGGGACACGATACAATGAGCAGTTCTTC.

The chain uses TRBV7-8 and TRBJ1-1; tentative D call: TRBD1 (6 bases). Germline loops: CDR1 SGHVS, CDR2 FQNEAQ. The V end was cut by 2 bases, the J end by 5 bases, with 12 bases between. The CDR3 is made up of 14 amino acids. The CDR3 reads CASSLFGQGTEAFF. CDR3 DNA sequence: TGTGCCAGCAGCTTATTTGGGCAGGGGACTGAAGCTTTCTTT.

The rearrangement joins TRBV3-1 (or the pseudogene TRBV3-2) to TRBJ2-5; 13 bases are a match to TRBD2. With 4 bases clipped from V and 2 bases from J, the junction kept 10 bases outside the gene matches. CDR3 length equals 18 residues. Germline V gives CDR1 LGHDT, CDR2 YNNKEL (reference sequence). CDR3 region: CASSPQGLAGRGQETQYF. CDR3 in DNA: TGTGCCAGCAGCCCGCAGGGACTAGCGGGAAGGGGGCAAGAGACCCAGTACTTC.

V gene TRBV27 combines with J gene TRBJ2-1; D may be TRBD2 (6 bases). Trimming took 6 bases from V and 1 from J, leaving 13 bases between them. This CDR3 is 15 amino acids long. Germline CDR1 MNHEY, CDR2 SMNVEV (reference sequence). CDR3 region: CASSLQGRSYNEQFF. As DNA, the CDR3 is TGTGCCAGCAGCCTTCAAGGGAGGTCCTACAATGAGCAGTTCTTC.

V gene TRBV5-4 combines with J gene TRBJ2-3; 12 nucleotides line up with TRBD2. Losses at the gene ends were 3 bases for V and 1 base for J; bases not matched to a gene: 3. Germline V gene sequence: CDR1 SGHNT, CDR2 YYREEE (reference sequence). The CDR3 totals 16 residues. The DNA of the CDR3 is TGTGCCAGCAGCTCAAGACTAGCGGGGGGCACAGATACGCAGTATTTT. Translating gives CASSSRLAGGTDTQYF.

The chain recombines TRBV6-6 with TRBJ1-3, with D hard to call. This CDR3 is built from 15 residues. CDR1 is MNHNY and CDR2 is SVGAGI in the germline V gene (reference sequence). V lost 2 bases, J lost 2 bases, and 10 bases lay in between. This chain's CDR3 is CASSYSGDTGNTIYF. CDR3 DNA: TGTGCCAGCAGTTACAGCGGTGACACTGGAAACACCATATATTTT.

CDR3 DNA: TGTGCCAGCAGCTTCGGACAGGGATTCAACACTGAAGCTTTCTTT. Its translation is CASSFGQGFNTEAFF. This chain joins TRBV5-6 and TRBJ1-1, with 8 bases matching TRBD1. The CDR3 sequence is 15 residues long. From germline, CDR1 is SGHDT and CDR2 YYEEEE. Losses at the gene ends were 2 bases for V and 2 bases for J; bases not matched to a gene: 5.

This clone was picked up one time. The CDR3, as DNA: TGTGCCAGCAGCTCCTTAGCGGGATACACCGGGGAGCTGTTTTTT. It encodes CASSSLAGYTGELFF. The V gene is TRBV7-6, the J gene TRBJ2-2, with TRBD2 matching 8 bases. V lost 4 bases, J lost 3 bases, and 4 bases stayed unmatched. The CDR3 loop spans 15 amino acids. In germline, CDR1 is SGHVS, CDR2 FNYEAQ.

The rearrangement links TRBV3-1 (or the pseudogene TRBV3-2) to TRBJ2-5; 8 bases map to TRBD1. This CDR3 spans 16 amino acids. After removal of 4 bases from V and 2 bases from J, the junction contained 9 bases not matched to a gene. Germline lookup yields CDR1 LGHDT and CDR2 YNNKEL (reference sequence). The CDR3: CASSLPTGAAQETQYF. The CDR3 DNA reads TGTGCCAGCAGCCTGCCGACAGGGGCCGCACAAGAGACCCAGTACTTC.

The rearrangement uses TRBV5-1 and TRBJ1-6; D perhaps matches TRBD1 (5 bases). V was pared by 0 bases and J by 7 bases, with 11 bases between. This CDR3 contains 15 residues. Germline V gene sequence: CDR1 SGHRS, CDR2 YFSETQ. The CDR3 loop is CASSLDPGLNSPLHF. The CDR3 DNA reads TGCGCCAGCAGCTTGGATCCAGGGTTGAATTCACCCCTCCACTTT. Looking up the rest from reference TRBV5-1 and TRBJ1-6 gives the full variable domain: KAGVTQTPRYLIKTRGQQVTLSCSPISGHRSVSWYQQTPGQGLQFLFEYFSETQRNKGNFPGRFSGRQFSNSRSEMNVSTLELGDSALYLCASSLDPGLNSPLHFGNGTRLTVT.

The gene calls are TRBV27 and TRBJ1-6; 9 bases fit TRBD1. V trimming: 7 bases; J trimming: 10 bases; junction bases outside the gene matches: 8. The V gene's germline CDR1 is MNHEY and CDR2 SMNVEV (reference sequence). CDR3 length: 14 amino acids. The CDR3 DNA reads as TGTGCCAGCACCCTCCGGGACAGGGTGTCACCCCTCCACTTT. Translation gives CASTLRDRVSPLHF.